These 7 T cell receptor beta chains were all obtained from the same sample, sequenced in a study of T-cell memory formation after mild COVID-19. TCRdb analysed the 5' RACE reads with MiXCR anew, one entry per CDR3 protein. This table holds 400,000 to 500,000 distinct CDR3 sequences, over 15% found once. The sequenced sample was PBMCs or a T cell subset sorted from them (not recorded which). These receptors were taken from an adult woman who had mild COVID-19 (a few samples of this study predate the infection). Cell type and time point are not known.

The V call is TRBV6-6, the J call TRBJ1-6; weak D call: TRBD1 (6 bases). The CDR3 sequence is 16 residues long. The germline V gene has CDR1 MNHNY and CDR2 SVGAGI (reference sequence). V lost 5 bases and J lost 9, with 20 bases in between. CDR3 region: CASSTTLQGRLSPLHF. CDR3 bases: TGTGCCAGCAGTACCACACTCCAGGGGAGGCTTTCACCCCTCCACTTT.

The gene calls are TRBV18 and TRBJ2-6; D uncertain. This CDR3 region has 17 residues. The germline V and J ends were trimmed by 3 bases and 0 bases, with 12 bases remaining between them. CDR1 KGHSH and CDR2 LQKENI come from the germline V gene. CDR3 nucleotides: TGTGCCAGCTCACCCCCGGGTAGAAGCTCTGGGGCCAACGTCCTGACTTTC. Translating it yields CASSPPGRSSGANVLTF.

The chain joins TRBV7-6 to TRBJ2-5, with D possibly TRBD2 on 6 matching bases. V was clipped by 4 bases and J by 13 bases, with 25 bases between them. The CDR3 contains 15 residues. The germline V gene encodes CDR1 SGHVS and CDR2 FNYEAQ. The CDR3 DNA follows: TGTGCCAGCAGCTCCGAGTGGGGGTGGAGGGGAGAGTTGTACTTC. Protein product: CASSSEWGWRGELYF.

V is TRBV14 and J is TRBJ2-7, with unresolved D. Germline V CDR1 and CDR2: SGHDN, FVKESK. The CDR3 totals 12 residues. The V and J ends lost 3 bases and 3 bases respectively, with 6 bases between them. In DNA, the CDR3 is TGTGCCAGCAGCCATTACAGCTACGAGCAGTACTTC. It specifies CASSHYSYEQYF.

This clonotype was observed a handful of times. The chain is built from TRBV28 and TRBJ2-7; TRBD1 aligns across 11 bases. The CDR3 covers 15 residues. Germline V lookup: CDR1 MDHEN, CDR2 SYDVKM. With 3 bases clipped from V and 4 bases from J, the junction kept 5 bases outside the gene matches. CDR3 in amino acids: CASSFTGTGGYEQYF. The CDR3 DNA reads TGTGCCAGCAGTTTTACCGGGACAGGGGGGTACGAGCAGTACTTC.

This clonotype was seen more than once but under ten times. The chain combines TRBV4-1 with TRBJ2-7, with D possibly TRBD2 on 5 matching bases. V lost 4 bases to trimming and J lost 2 bases, with 9 bases between them. Germline V gene data show CDR1 as MGHRA and CDR2 as YSYEKL. This CDR3 spans 13 amino acids. CDR3: CASSRGAAYEQYF. The DNA for the CDR3 is TGCGCCAGCAGCCGGGGAGCAGCCTACGAGCAGTACTTC.

This clonotype was detected a few times. The chain is built from TRBV20-1 and TRBJ1-3; the D is unclear. This CDR3 contains 12 residues. V lost 5 bases, J lost 8 bases, and 13 bases lay in between. Per germline, CDR1 DFQATT and CDR2 SNEGSKA (reference sequence). The CDR3 is CSARGTGDTIYF. The DNA of the CDR3 is TGCAGTGCTCGCGGAACCGGAGACACCATATATTTT.